This record concerns one T cell receptor beta chain sequence. Antigen specificity is unknown. These data are taken from a study of graft-versus-host responses after intestinal transplantation. Findings and limits, study-wide: GvH clones turned up in recipient marrow; some had shown up first in ileum or blood.

TCRdb's table, derived via immunoSEQ multiplex PCR, lists solely in-frame clones and lacks some. The sample yields about 35,000 clones, more than 85% seen once. The receptor was isolated from a human donor who was the organ donor for an intestinal transplant. The material was unstimulated CD8+ T cells sorted from spleen or lymph node cells, obtained before transplant.

CDR3 sequence reads: CASTLFYGSADTQYF. The DNA for the CDR3 is TGTGCCAGCACCCTTTTTTATGGTAGCGCAGATACGCAGTATTTT. The rearrangement joins TRBV27 to TRBJ2-3, with D possibly matching TRBD2 (5 bases). Trimming removed 7 bases from V and 4 bases from J, with 18 bases in between. The CDR3 has 15 residues. Germline V gene sequence: CDR1 MNHEY, CDR2 SMNVEV (reference sequence).